The 26 T cell receptor beta chains in this list originate from one sample, sequenced in a study of blood T cell repertoires in COVID-19. TCRdb's copy holds only in-frame clones and misses some; the assay was immunoSEQ multiplex PCR. The sample includes 52,000 or so clones, roughly 80% of them seen just once. The material sequenced was peripheral blood. The origin of the receptors is a human donor in a cohort sampled during active or convalescent COVID-19.

This clone was observed a few times. The J gene is TRBJ2-7, the V gene TRBV9, with TRBD2 matching over 11 bases. V lost 6 bases, J lost 2 bases, and 10 bases stayed unmatched. Germline CDR1 and CDR2: SGDLS and YYNGEE. CDR3 size: 16 residues. The CDR3 DNA follows: TGTGCCAGCACCCGCCCGGGACTAGCGGACCCCTACGAGCAGTACTTC. Protein: CASTRPGLADPYEQYF.

This chain connects TRBV7-3 to TRBJ2-3; 14 bases line up with TRBD2. CDR1 and CDR2 from the germline V gene are SGHTA and FQGTGA. The CDR3 is 19 residues long. After removal of 4 bases from V and 4 bases from J, the junction contained 13 bases not matched to a gene. CDR3 loop: CASSSTSGGAGGLADTQYF. The CDR3, as DNA: TGTGCCAGCAGCTCGACTAGCGGGGGGGCCGGTGGGTTGGCAGATACGCAGTATTTT.

This chain uses TRBV4-2 with TRBJ1-1, with 10 bases aligning to TRBD1. The CDR3 runs 12 residues. Trimming removed 1 base from V and 10 bases from J; junction bases left unmatched: 0. Germline V gene lookup returns CDR1 LGHNA and CDR2 YNFKEQ. For the CDR3, the DNA is TGTGCCAGCAGCCAAGGGGACAGGGGAGCTTTCTTT. Residues: CASSQGDRGAFF.

The chain employs TRBV3-1 (or the pseudogene TRBV3-2) and TRBJ1-2, with D possibly matching TRBD1 (5 bases). The CDR3 consists of 15 residues. The germline V gene has CDR1 LGHDT and CDR2 YNNKEL (reference sequence). The V end lost 7 bases, the J end lost 4 bases, and 19 bases lay between the germline ends. The CDR3 DNA is TGTGCCAGCACCGCTTCGACGGGGGGACTCTATGGCTACACCTTC. Its protein product is CASTASTGGLYGYTF.

The chain joins TRBV18 to TRBJ1-1, with D perhaps matching TRBD1 (5 bases). V lost 7 bases, J lost 5 bases, and 23 bases lay in between. CDR3 size: 16 residues. The V gene's germline CDR1 is KGHSH and CDR2 LQKENI. Written as DNA, the CDR3 is TGTGCCAGCTTGCCCGCGGCAGGGTCAGTGGGAACTGAAGCTTTCTTT. It yields the protein CASLPAAGSVGTEAFF.

There are a few counts of this clone. This chain connects TRBV3-1 (or the pseudogene TRBV3-2) to TRBJ2-3; D uncertain. The CDR3 is 17 residues long. The germline gives CDR1 LGHDT, CDR2 YNNKEL (reference sequence). V lost 1 base and J 7 bases, leaving 21 bases between the germline ends. CDR3 DNA sequence: TGTGCCAGCAGCCAAGGTAGAGGCGAGCCCACTACCTATACGCAGTATTTT. Protein sequence: CASSQGRGEPTTYTQYF.

The gene calls are TRBV18 and TRBJ2-7; 7 nucleotides line up with TRBD2. This CDR3 is built from 16 residues. The V gene end was trimmed by 0 bases and the J gene end by 0 bases; junction bases not matched to a gene: 5. Germline CDR1 is KGHSH and CDR2 is LQKENI. CDR3 DNA sequence: TGTGCCAGCTCACCACCGGGCCTAGCGGACTCCTACGAGCAGTACTTC. Protein product: CASSPPGLADSYEQYF.

The rearrangement joins TRBV7-9 to TRBJ1-5; possible D gene TRBD1, 5 bases. Germline CDR1 is SEHNR and CDR2 is FQNEAQ (reference sequence). CDR3 length: 15 amino acids. Trimming left V 5 bases short and J 2 bases short, with 13 bases between. CDR3 nucleotides: TGTGCCAGCAGCCCTAGGGGTGCTGGCAATCAGCCCCAGCATTTT. Its translation: CASSPRGAGNQPQHF.

The V and J genes are TRBV24-1 and TRBJ2-1; 12 bases match TRBD2. CDR3 length: 16 residues. Germline loops: CDR1 KGHDR, CDR2 SFDVKD. V shed 4 bases, J shed 3 bases, and the junction held 3 bases outside the gene matches. The CDR3 sequence is CATSESSGGVYNEQFF. The CDR3 DNA is TGTGCCACCAGTGAATCTAGCGGGGGGGTCTACAATGAGCAGTTCTTC.

This chain's CDR3 is CASSSGGHTDTQYF. CDR3 coding DNA: TGTGCCAGTAGCAGCGGGGGACACACAGATACGCAGTATTTT. The chain combines TRBV19 with TRBJ2-3, with 8 bases lining up with TRBD2. The junction had 4 bases not matched to a gene; V was cut back by 6 bases and J by 2 bases. Germline values: CDR1 LNHDA, CDR2 SQIVND (reference sequence). CDR3 size: 14 residues.

The chain couples TRBV27 to TRBJ1-6; D ambiguous. V lost 2 bases and J lost 6, with 8 bases in between. Germline CDR1 reads MNHEY; CDR2 reads SMNVEV (reference sequence). This CDR3 is 14 amino acids long. CDR3 DNA: TGTGCCAGCAGTTTAGGAGGGCCTAATTCACCCCTCCACTTT. Translating gives CASSLGGPNSPLHF.

This sequence joins TRBV30 and TRBJ2-3; the D gene is possibly TRBD1 (5 bases). V lost 0 bases, J lost 6 bases, and 7 bases lay in between. CDR3 size: 12 residues. In germline, CDR1 is GTSNPN, CDR2 SVGIG (reference sequence). In nucleotides, the CDR3 is TGTGCCTGGAGTGTAGGGGTGGATACGCAGTATTTT. Translated: CAWSVGVDTQYF.

This rearrangement joins TRBV19 to TRBJ2-2; D uncertain. The germline gives CDR1 LNHDA, CDR2 SQIVND (reference sequence). The CDR3 runs to 14 residues. V lost 1 base and J lost 1, with 4 bases in between. Written as DNA, the CDR3 is TGTGCCAGTAGTATAGGGCTGAACACCGGGGAGCTGTTTTTT. Encoded protein: CASSIGLNTGELFF.

This chain joins TRBV6-5 and TRBJ2-3; D is perhaps TRBD2 (5 bases). Germline V gene lookup returns CDR1 MNHEY and CDR2 SVGAGI. V was trimmed by 0 bases and J by 6 bases, leaving 13 bases between them. The CDR3 runs to 15 residues. The CDR3: CASSYSTRSLDTQYF. The CDR3 DNA reads as TGTGCCAGCAGTTACTCTACTAGGAGCCTCGATACGCAGTATTTT.

V and J are TRBV2 and TRBJ1-2, with a possible D match to TRBD1 (5 bases). V lost 7 bases, J lost 2 bases, and 17 bases lay in between. This CDR3 region has 15 residues. Germline V gene data show CDR1 as SNHLY and CDR2 as FYNNEI. Here the CDR3 reads CASNMGARGNYGYTF. The DNA of the CDR3 is TGTGCCAGCAACATGGGAGCCCGGGGGAACTATGGCTACACCTTC.

J is TRBJ2-7 and V is TRBV3-1 (or the pseudogene TRBV3-2); TRBD1 might be the D (5 bases). Germline assignment: CDR1 LGHDT and CDR2 YNNKEL (reference sequence). Trimming stripped 4 bases from V and 3 bases from J, with 16 bases between. This CDR3 region has 15 residues. Here the CDR3 DNA reads TGTGCCAGCAGCCCCCGACAGTCCGTAGGCTACGAGCAGTACTTC. Translating it yields CASSPRQSVGYEQYF.

This clone turned up a few times. This chain links TRBV27 with TRBJ1-3; 8 positions agree with TRBD1. Per the germline V gene, CDR1 is MNHEY and CDR2 is SMNVEV (reference sequence). The CDR3 is made up of 15 amino acids. The V segment lost 4 bases and the J segment 4 bases; nucleotides outside the gene matches: 6. This CDR3 is CASSSRGTGGNTIYF. The CDR3 bases are TGTGCCAGCAGTTCACGAGGGACAGGCGGAAACACCATATATTTT.

The rearrangement links TRBV4-2 to TRBJ2-6; the D gene is possibly TRBD1 (5 bases). V dropped 1 base and J dropped 0 bases, with 16 bases sitting between them. The CDR3 is made up of 19 amino acids. Germline V gene data show CDR1 as LGHNA and CDR2 as YNFKEQ. CDR3 in DNA: TGTGCCAGCAGCCAAGGGTACCTACAGGCCCGCTCTGGGGCCAACGTCCTGACTTTC. This gives the protein CASSQGYLQARSGANVLTF.

The chain has TRBV18 and TRBJ2-1, with 12 bases matching TRBD2. The junction had 5 bases not matched to a gene; V was cut back by 0 bases and J by 8 bases. Germline V gene sequence: CDR1 KGHSH, CDR2 LQKENI. The CDR3 consists of 16 residues. The CDR3 is CASSPPRLAGEDEQFF. CDR3 nucleotides: TGTGCCAGCTCACCACCCCGACTAGCGGGGGAGGATGAGCAGTTCTTC.

V gene TRBV27 combines with J gene TRBJ1-2; D gene ambiguous. From germline, CDR1 is MNHEY and CDR2 SMNVEV (reference sequence). This CDR3 contains 13 residues. Trimming removed 0 bases at V and 4 bases at J, with 6 bases between. CDR3 coding DNA: TGTGCCAGCAGTTTATCGGCTGGCTATGGCTACACCTTC. Translated, it gives CASSLSAGYGYTF.

The genes are TRBV12-5 and TRBJ1-1; 9 nucleotides match TRBD1. There are 16 residues in the CDR3. Germline CDR1 and CDR2: LGHNT and FRNRAP. J gave up 2 bases and V 6 bases, and 10 bases lay outside the gene matches. This CDR3 reads CASGAGQGRANTEAFF. The CDR3 nucleotides are TGTGCTAGTGGGGCCGGACAGGGGAGGGCAAACACTGAAGCTTTCTTT.

The rearrangement joins TRBV29-1 to TRBJ1-4; the match to TRBD1 covers 10 bases. Germline V gives CDR1 SQVTM, CDR2 ANQGSEA. With V trimmed by 7 bases and J by 10 bases, 6 bases remained unmatched. This CDR3 region has 12 residues. The CDR3 loop reads CSAGTGAGKLFF. CDR3 nucleotide sequence: TGCAGCGCCGGGACAGGGGCAGGAAAACTGTTTTTT.

The V call is TRBV4-3, the J call TRBJ2-1; D perhaps matches TRBD2 (7 bases). This CDR3 contains 17 residues. V lost 0 bases, J lost 2 bases, and 14 bases lay in between. Germline V gene data show CDR1 as LGHNA and CDR2 as YSLEER. The CDR3 protein is CASSQDEGGAAYNEQFF. CDR3 DNA sequence: TGCGCCAGCAGCCAAGATGAGGGGGGGGCCGCCTACAATGAGCAGTTCTTC.

The chain combines TRBV6-5 with TRBJ1-5; D not resolved. Trimming stripped 0 bases from V and 4 bases from J, with 4 bases between. This CDR3 comprises 13 residues. Germline assignment: CDR1 MNHEY and CDR2 SVGAGI. The CDR3 spells CASSYSSNQPQHF. Written as DNA, the CDR3 is TGTGCCAGCAGTTACTCCTCGAATCAGCCCCAGCATTTT.

This clone was detected only a few times. The chain carries TRBV5-4 and TRBJ1-3; no clear D gene. V lost 4 bases, J lost 0 bases, and 8 bases lay in between. Germline V gene sequence: CDR1 SGHNT, CDR2 YYREEE (reference sequence). The CDR3 consists of 14 residues. The CDR3 region has the DNA TGTGCCAGCAGCCGTCCGGGCTCTGGAAACACCATATATTTT. It yields the protein CASSRPGSGNTIYF.

The J gene is TRBJ1-2, the V gene TRBV19; D is unclear. Germline CDR1 reads LNHDA; CDR2 reads SQIVND (reference sequence). The CDR3 loop spans 12 amino acids. With 7 bases removed from V and 1 base from J, the gap between germline ends came to 7 bases. The DNA of the CDR3 is TGTGCCAGTACAACAGTTAACTATGGCTACACCTTC. Translated, it gives CASTTVNYGYTF.